This T cell receptor beta chain was observed in a study of human T cells and chemical hapten exposure (dated by TCRdb to the early 2020s). Background on the whole study: For sensitization, 2% DPC in acetone was applied to an approximately 2 cm by approximately 2 cm area of upper inner arm skin. Twenty-nine alopecia patients provided blood for TCR sequencing at one to four time points (pre-sensitization, 2, 6 and 24 weeks). Most of the patients in the cohort were female, and the cohort covered alopecia areata with under or over 50% scalp involvement, alopecia totalis and alopecia universalis. Throughout the roughly 24-week study period, patients were also given weekly therapeutic DPC doses on the scalp. Blood samples were taken from patients before sensitization (week 0) and then at 2, 6 and about 24 weeks after DPC sensitization. Patch testing was done on the upper back using Finn chambers containing 0.01% DPC, and results were scored after 6 days according to International Contact Dermatitis Research Group standards. Libraries were pooled for sequencing, and per-sample TCR yields varied mainly because of small differences in library volumes within the pool. The study tracked peripheral blood TCR repertoire changes in vivo during primary and secondary sensitization to the hapten diphenylcyclopropenone (DPC) in alopecia patients.

This clonotype was counted many times. Its antigen remains undetermined. Per-nucleotide qualities are absent, and no much larger clonotype sits a single base away. Library preparation employed RACE. Sequencing instrument: NextSeq 500. During library preparation, unique molecular identifiers were attached to individual cDNA molecules so that TCRs could be counted in a quantitative, reproducible way. Both TCR alpha and TCR beta chains were sequenced from each blood RNA sample. In the paper's pipeline: The median number of TCRs per sample was 95,638, ranging from 23,224 to 690,600. The Decombinator software suite was used to annotate V, J and CDR3 in the TCR reads. For the PS versus PT1 abundance plots, all samples were subsampled to the same number of TCRs (28,000). Expanded TCRs were defined as absent before sensitization and observed at least eight times at the 2-week time point. The public reads were run again by TCRdb, first through fastp at Q25 and then through MiXCR, and only productive beta chains were kept. Each record represents a unique CDR3 protein, reported with the most common genes and DNA among its rows. The V and J calls were not made by the authors but by TCRdb's processing. The sample records roughly 360,000 distinct CDR3 sequences, around 5% of which are singletons. The top ten hold under 3% of the sample.

V loses 1 base, J loses 6 bases, and the germline ends lie 21 bases apart. Per the germline V gene, MGHRA is the CDR1 and YSYEKL is the CDR2. There are 18 amino acids in the CDR3, from cysteine to phenylalanine inclusive. The retained sequence is limited to the CDR3, 54 bases, with the frame set at the first base. The investigation overall reported the following: Because all patients had alopecia, a presumed autoimmune disease, the immune response of the patients might differ from that of healthy individuals. DPC sensitization did not change how many TCRs were above 1 in 1000 frequency, and no evidence was found of alterations in global repertoire structure. Repeated subsampling changed both the strength of the expansion versus patch-test correlation and the threshold at which that correlation became significant. Significantly more large CDR3 similarity clusters were formed by expanded TCRs than by pre-sensitization or healthy control sets, consistent with antigen-driven responses. The number of PT1 expanded TCRs positively correlated with patch test score, significant at thresholds 8, 16 and 32 but not 4.

According to the study, the label for this sample's time point signals: patch test 1, 2 weeks after DPC sensitization. Read against the paper, the sample's treatment or condition label means: therapeutic diphenylcyclopropenone sensitization with weekly scalp DPC. At each patch-test visit, blood was drawn before the patch test was applied. Patients were eligible if aged 18 to 70, diagnosed with alopecia and judged suitable for DPC therapy, and pregnant patients were excluded. Total RNA was extracted from unfractionated whole blood that had been collected in Tempus Blood RNA tubes. Recombination connected TRBV4-1 to TRBJ2-2, with the D gene possibly TRBD1 or TRBD2, each one fitting 5 bases. This receptor was taken from a woman between 45 and 65 years old with alopecia areata. Some clones in this sample may be carry-over from other donors' samples. Here the sequenced sample was whole blood, taken in connection with sensitization to the hapten diphenylcyclopropenone (DPC). The nucleotide sequence reads TGCGCCAGCAGCCAAGGTGCAGGGTGGGACGTTGGTGCCGGGGAGCTGTTTTTT. Its protein product is CASSQGAGWDVGAGELFF.